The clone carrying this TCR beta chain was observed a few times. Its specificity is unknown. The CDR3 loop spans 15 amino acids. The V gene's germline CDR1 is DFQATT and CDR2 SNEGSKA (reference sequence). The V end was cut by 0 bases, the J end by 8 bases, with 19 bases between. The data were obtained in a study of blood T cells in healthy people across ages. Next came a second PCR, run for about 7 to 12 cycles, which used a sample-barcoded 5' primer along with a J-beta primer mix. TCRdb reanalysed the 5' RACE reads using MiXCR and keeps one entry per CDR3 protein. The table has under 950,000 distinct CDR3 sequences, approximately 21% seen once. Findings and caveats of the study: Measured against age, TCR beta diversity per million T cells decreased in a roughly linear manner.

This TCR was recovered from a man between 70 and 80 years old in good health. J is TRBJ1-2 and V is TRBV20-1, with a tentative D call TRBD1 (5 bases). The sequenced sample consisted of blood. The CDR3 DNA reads TGCAGTGCTAGAGATCGTGGAGTAATAACAGGCGGCTACACCTTC. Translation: CSARDRGVITGGYTF.